This T cell receptor beta chain came from a study of T-cell reconstitution after alpha-beta-depleted transplantation in children. The germline CDR1 and CDR2 sequences are SGHDT and YYEEEE. Between the trimmed V and J ends, which lost 2 bases and 1 base, there was a span of 12 bases. The CDR3 totals 15 residues. Unique molecular identifiers were incorporated during preparation of the TCRbeta library. From the PCR reads, TCRdb called clonotypes with MiXCR, one entry per CDR3 protein. The data show 210,000 or so distinct CDR3 sequences, 8.5% to 10% seen once. The clonotype comes from a human donor who donated a stem cell graft to a child with acute lymphoblastic leukemia. V and J are TRBV5-6 and TRBJ1-1; D is uncertain. Sequencing used PBMCs from the stem cell graft donor, obtained from the stem cell graft. The CDR3 sequence: CASSFFSTGNTEAFF. The CDR3 region has the DNA TGTGCCAGCAGCTTTTTCTCAACGGGGAACACTGAAGCTTTCTTT.